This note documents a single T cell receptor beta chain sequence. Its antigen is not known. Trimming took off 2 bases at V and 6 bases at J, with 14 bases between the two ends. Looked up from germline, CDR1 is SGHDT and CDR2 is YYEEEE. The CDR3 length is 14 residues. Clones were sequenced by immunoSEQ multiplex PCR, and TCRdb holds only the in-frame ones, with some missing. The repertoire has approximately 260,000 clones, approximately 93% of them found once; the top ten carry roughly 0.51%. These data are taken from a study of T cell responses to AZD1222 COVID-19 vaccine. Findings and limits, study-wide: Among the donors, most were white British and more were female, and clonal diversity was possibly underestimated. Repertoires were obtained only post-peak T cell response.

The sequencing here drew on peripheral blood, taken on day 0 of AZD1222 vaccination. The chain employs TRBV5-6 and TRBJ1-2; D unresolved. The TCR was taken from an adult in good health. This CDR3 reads CASSFSRGRNGYTF. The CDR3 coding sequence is TGTGCCAGCAGCTTCTCTCGCGGGAGGAATGGCTACACCTTC.